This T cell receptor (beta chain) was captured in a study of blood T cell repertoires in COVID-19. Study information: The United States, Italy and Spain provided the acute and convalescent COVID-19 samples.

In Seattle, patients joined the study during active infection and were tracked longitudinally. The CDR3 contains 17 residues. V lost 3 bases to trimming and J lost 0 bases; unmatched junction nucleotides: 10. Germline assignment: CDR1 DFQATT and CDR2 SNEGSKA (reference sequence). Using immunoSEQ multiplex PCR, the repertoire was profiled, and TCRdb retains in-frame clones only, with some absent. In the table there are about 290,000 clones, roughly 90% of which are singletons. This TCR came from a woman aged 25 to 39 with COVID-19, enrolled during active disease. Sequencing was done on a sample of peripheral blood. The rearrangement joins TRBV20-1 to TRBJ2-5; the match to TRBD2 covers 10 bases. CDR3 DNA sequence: TGCAGTGCTAGTGGTCTAGCGGGGGCTCCGTACCAAGAGACCCAGTACTTC. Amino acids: CSASGLAGAPYQETQYF.